This TCR beta chain was observed in a study of blood T cell repertoires in COVID-19. V was clipped by 1 base and J by 0 bases, with 7 bases between them. The CDR3 sequence is 15 residues long. Germline V CDR1 and CDR2: SGHKS, YYEKEE (reference sequence). Original analysis: Amplification with reference gene primers provided the estimates of nucleated cell counts. TCRdb's table, derived via immunoSEQ multiplex PCR, lists solely in-frame clones and lacks some. That table is the source of V, J and clone size, and D and trimming were worked out from the DNA. The profile shows 180,000 or so clones, roughly nine tenths of them singletons.

The source material was peripheral blood. This TCR was recovered from a man younger than 35 with acute or convalescent COVID-19. The chain uses TRBV5-5 and TRBJ2-2; D is uncertain. The CDR3 DNA reads TGTGCCAGCAGCTTGTTACAGCCGAACACCGGGGAGCTGTTTTTT. Encoded protein: CASSLLQPNTGELFF.